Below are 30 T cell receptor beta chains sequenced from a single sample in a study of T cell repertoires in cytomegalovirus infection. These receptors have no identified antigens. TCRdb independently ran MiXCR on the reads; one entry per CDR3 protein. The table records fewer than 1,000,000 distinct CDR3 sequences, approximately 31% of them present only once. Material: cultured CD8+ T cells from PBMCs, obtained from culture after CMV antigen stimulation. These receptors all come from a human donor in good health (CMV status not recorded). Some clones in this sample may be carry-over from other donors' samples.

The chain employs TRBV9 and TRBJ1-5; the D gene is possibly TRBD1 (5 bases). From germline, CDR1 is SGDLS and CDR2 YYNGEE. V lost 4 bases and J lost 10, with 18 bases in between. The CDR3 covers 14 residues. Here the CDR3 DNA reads TGTGCCAGCAGCCCTAAGGTCGGGGACGGCCCCCAGCATTTT. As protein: CASSPKVGDGPQHF.

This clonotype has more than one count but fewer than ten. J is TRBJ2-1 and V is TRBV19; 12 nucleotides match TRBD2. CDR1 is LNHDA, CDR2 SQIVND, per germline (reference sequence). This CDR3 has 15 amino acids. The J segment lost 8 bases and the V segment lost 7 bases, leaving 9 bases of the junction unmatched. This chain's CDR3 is CASNPSSGGADEQFF. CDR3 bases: TGTGCCAGTAACCCTTCTAGCGGGGGGGCCGATGAGCAGTTCTTC.

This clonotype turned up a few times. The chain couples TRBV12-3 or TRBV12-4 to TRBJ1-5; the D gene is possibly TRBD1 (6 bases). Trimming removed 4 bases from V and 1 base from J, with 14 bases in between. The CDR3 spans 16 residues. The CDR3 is CASSYGGGGSNQPQHF. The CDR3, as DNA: TGTGCCAGCAGTTATGGAGGGGGGGGCAGCAATCAGCCCCAGCATTTT.

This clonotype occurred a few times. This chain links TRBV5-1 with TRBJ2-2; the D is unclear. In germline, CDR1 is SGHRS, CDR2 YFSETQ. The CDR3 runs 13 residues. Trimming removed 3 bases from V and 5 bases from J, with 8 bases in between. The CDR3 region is CASSSPWTGELFF. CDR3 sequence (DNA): TGCGCCAGCAGCTCCCCTTGGACCGGGGAGCTGTTTTTT.

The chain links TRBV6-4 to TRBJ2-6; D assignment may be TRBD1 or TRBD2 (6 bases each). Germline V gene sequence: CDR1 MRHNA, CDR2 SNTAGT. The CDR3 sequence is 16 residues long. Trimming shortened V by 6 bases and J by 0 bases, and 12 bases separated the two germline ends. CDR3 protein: CASSARGDSGANVLTF. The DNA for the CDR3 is TGTGCCAGCAGCGCGAGGGGGGACTCTGGGGCCAACGTCCTGACTTTC.

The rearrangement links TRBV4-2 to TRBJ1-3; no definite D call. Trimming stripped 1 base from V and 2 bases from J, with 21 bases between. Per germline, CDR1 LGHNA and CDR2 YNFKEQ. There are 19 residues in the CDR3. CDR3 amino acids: CASSQVKGIDTDAGNTIYF. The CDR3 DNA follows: TGTGCCAGCAGCCAAGTTAAGGGCATAGACACCGACGCTGGAAACACCATATATTTT.

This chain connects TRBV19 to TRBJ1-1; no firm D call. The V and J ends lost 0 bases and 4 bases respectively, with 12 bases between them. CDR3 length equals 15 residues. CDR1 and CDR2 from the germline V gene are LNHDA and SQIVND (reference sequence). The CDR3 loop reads CASSIDLAMSTEAFF. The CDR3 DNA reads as TGTGCCAGTAGTATAGACCTGGCAATGAGCACTGAAGCTTTCTTT.

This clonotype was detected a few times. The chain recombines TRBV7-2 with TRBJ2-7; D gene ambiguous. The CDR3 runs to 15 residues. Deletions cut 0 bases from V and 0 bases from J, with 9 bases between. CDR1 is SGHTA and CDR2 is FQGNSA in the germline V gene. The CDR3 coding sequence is TGTGCCAGCAGCTTAGCGGTAGGATACTCCTACGAGCAGTACTTC. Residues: CASSLAVGYSYEQYF.

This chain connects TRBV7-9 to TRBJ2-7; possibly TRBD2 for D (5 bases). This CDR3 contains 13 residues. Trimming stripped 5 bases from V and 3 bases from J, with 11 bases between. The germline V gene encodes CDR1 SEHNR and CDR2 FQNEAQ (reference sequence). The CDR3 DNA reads TGTGCCAGCAGCCCTAGGGAGTACTACGAGCAGTACGTC. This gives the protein CASSPREYYEQYV.

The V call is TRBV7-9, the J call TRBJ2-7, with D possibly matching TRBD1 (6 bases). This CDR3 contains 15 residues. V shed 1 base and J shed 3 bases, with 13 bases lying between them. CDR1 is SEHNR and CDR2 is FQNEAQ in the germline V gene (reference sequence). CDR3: CASSLVQGIHYEQYF. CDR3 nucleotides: TGTGCCAGCAGCTTAGTGCAGGGGATCCACTACGAGCAGTACTTC.

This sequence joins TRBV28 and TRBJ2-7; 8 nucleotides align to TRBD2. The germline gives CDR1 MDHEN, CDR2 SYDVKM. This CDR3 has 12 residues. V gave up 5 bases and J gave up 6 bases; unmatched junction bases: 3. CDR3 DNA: TGTGCCAGCAGTACGGGGGGGCGCGAGCAGTACGTC. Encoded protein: CASSTGGREQYV.

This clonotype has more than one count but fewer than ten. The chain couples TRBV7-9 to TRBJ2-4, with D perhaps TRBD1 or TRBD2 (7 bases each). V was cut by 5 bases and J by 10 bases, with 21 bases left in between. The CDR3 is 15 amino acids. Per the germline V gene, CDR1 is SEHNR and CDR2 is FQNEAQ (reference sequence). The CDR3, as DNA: TGTGCCAGCAGCGGTCACGGCACAGGGGAGGGAATTCAGTACTTC. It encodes CASSGHGTGEGIQYF. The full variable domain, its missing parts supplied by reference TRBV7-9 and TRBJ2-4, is DTGVSQNPRHKITKRGQNVTFRCDPISEHNRLYWYRQTLGQGPEFLTYFQNEAQLEKSRLLSDRFSAERPKGSFSTLEIQRTEQGDSAMYLCASSGHGTGEGIQYFGAGTRLSVL.

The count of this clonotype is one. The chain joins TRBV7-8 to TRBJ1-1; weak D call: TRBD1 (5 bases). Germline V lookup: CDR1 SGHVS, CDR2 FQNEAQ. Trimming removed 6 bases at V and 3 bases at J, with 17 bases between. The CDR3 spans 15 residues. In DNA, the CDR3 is TGTGCCAGCAGGGGGGACCTTCACGGGGACACTGAAGCTTTCTTT. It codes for CASRGDLHGDTEAFF.

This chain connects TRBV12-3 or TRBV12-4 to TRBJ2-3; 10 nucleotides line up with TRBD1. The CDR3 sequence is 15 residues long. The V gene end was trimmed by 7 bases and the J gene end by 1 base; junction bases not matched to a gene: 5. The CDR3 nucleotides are TGTGCCAGCACCGTGACAGGGGGCGGCACAGATACGCAGTATTTT. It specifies CASTVTGGGTDTQYF.

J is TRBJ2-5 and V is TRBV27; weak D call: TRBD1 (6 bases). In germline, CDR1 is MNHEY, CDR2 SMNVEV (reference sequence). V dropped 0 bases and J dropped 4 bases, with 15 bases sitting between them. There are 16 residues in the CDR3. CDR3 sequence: CASSLSKGHVLETQYF. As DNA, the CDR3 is TGTGCCAGCAGTTTATCGAAGGGACACGTATTAGAGACCCAGTACTTC.

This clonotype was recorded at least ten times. The CDR3 sequence: CASSLRPGHFAYEQYV. CDR3 DNA sequence: TGTGCCAGCAGCTTGAGGCCAGGGCACTTCGCCTACGAGCAGTACGTC. The rearrangement joins TRBV5-6 to TRBJ2-7; TRBD1 might be the D (5 bases). The germline V gene has CDR1 SGHDT and CDR2 YYEEEE. CDR3 length: 16 amino acids. Trimming removed 1 base at V and 2 bases at J, with 16 bases between.

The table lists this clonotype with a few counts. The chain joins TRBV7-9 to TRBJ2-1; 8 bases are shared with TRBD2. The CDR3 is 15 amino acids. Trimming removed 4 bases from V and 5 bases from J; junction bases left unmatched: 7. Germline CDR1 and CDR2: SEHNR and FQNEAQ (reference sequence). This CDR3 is CASSSPRGVNNEQFF. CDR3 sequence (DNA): TGTGCCAGCAGCTCTCCGCGGGGGGTAAACAATGAGCAGTTCTTC.

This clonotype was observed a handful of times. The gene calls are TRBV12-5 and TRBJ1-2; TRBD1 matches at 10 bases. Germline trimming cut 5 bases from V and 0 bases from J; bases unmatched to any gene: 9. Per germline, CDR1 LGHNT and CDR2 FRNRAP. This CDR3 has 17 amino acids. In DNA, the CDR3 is TGTGCTAGTGGTGACCCCGGGACAGGGGCCACTAACTATGGCTACACCTTC. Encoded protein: CASGDPGTGATNYGYTF.

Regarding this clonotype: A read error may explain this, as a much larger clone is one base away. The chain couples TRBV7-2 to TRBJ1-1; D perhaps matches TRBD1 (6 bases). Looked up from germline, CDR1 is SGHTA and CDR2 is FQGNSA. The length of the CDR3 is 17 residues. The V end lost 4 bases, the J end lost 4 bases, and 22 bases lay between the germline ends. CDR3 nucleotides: TGTGCCAGCAGCTCAGGAGGGGGGGGGCCTTCGATCACTGAAGCTTTCTTT. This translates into CASSSGGGGPSITEAFF.

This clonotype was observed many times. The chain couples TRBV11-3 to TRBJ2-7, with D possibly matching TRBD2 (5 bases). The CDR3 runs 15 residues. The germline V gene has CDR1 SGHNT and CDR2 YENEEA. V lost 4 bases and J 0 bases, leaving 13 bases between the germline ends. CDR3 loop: CASSSPRVHSYEQYV. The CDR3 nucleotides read TGTGCCAGCAGCTCCCCGCGGGTCCACTCCTACGAGCAGTACGTC.

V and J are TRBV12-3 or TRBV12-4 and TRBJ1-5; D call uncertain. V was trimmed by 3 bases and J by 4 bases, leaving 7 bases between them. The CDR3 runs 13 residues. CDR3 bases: TGTGCCAGCAGTTTCGACTTTAATCAGCCCCAGCATTTT. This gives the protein CASSFDFNQPQHF.

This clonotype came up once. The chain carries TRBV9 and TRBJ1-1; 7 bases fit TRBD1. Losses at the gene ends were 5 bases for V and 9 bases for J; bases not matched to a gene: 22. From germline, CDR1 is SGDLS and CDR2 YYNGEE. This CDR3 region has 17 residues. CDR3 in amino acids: CASRIRQGMDGATKAFF. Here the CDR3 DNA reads TGTGCCAGCAGAATTCGACAGGGCATGGACGGTGCGACTAAAGCTTTCTTT.

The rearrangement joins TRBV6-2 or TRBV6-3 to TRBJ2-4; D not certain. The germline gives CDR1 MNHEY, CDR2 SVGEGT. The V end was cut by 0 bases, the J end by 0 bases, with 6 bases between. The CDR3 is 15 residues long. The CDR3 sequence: CASSYSLGAKNIQYF. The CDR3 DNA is TGTGCCAGCAGTTACTCCCTGGGAGCCAAAAACATTCAGTACTTC.

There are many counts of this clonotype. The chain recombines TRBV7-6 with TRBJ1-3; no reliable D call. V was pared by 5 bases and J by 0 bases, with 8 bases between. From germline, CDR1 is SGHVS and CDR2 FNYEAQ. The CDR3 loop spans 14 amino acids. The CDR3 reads CASSPSSSGNTIYF. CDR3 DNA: TGTGCCAGCAGCCCGAGTAGCTCTGGAAACACCATATATTTT.

The CDR3, as DNA: TGTGCCAGCAGACCGGGGACAGGTTGGAGCTCCTATAATTCACCCCTCCACTTT. It translates to CASRPGTGWSSYNSPLHF. The rearrangement uses TRBV6-2 or TRBV6-3 and TRBJ1-6; the match to TRBD1 covers 8 bases. The length of the CDR3 is 18 residues. After removal of 6 bases from V and 0 bases from J, the junction contained 10 bases not matched to a gene. Germline V lookup: CDR1 MNHEY, CDR2 SVGEGT.

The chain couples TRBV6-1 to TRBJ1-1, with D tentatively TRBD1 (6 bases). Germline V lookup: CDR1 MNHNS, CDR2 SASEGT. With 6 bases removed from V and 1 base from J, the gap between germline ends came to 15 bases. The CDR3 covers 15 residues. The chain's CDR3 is CASRPNPGQNTEAFF. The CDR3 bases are TGTGCCAGCAGACCCAACCCGGGACAGAACACTGAAGCTTTCTTT.

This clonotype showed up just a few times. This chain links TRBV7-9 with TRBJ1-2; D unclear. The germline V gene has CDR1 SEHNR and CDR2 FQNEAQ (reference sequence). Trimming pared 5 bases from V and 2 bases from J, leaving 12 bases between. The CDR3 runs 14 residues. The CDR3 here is CASSTADKNYGYTF. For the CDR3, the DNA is TGTGCCAGCAGCACAGCCGACAAGAACTATGGCTACACCTTC.

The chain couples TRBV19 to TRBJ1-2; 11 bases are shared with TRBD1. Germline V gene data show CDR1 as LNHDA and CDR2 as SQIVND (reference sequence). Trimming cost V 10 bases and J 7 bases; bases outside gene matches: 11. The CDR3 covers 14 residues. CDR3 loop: CATSPGQGVGGYTF. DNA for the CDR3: TGTGCCACCTCGCCGGGACAGGGGGTTGGTGGCTACACCTTC.

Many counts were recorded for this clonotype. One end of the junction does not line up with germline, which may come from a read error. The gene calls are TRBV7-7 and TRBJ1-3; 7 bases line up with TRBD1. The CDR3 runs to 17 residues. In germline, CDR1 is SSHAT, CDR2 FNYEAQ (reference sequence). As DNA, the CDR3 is TGTGCTAGCAGCGCCACCGATGAGACAGGGTTCGGAAACACCATATATTTT. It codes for CASSATDETGFGNTIYF.

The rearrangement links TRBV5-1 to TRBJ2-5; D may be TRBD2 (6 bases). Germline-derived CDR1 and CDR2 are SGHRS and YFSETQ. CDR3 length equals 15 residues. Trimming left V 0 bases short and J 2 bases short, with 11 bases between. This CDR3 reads CASSLALAFQETQYF. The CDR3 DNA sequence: TGCGCCAGCAGCTTGGCACTAGCATTTCAAGAGACCCAGTACTTC.